The clone carrying this TCR beta chain was picked up many times. CDR3 size: 11 residues. Deletions cut 5 bases from V and 5 bases from J, with 8 bases between. Germline V gene data show CDR1 as SQVTM and CDR2 as ANQGSEA. One entry per CDR3 protein results from TCRdb running MiXCR on the RT-PCR reads. Of some 960,000 distinct CDR3 sequences in the sample, over 15% are singletons; the top ten hold around 6%. This entry is derived from a study of patients and donors after allogeneic stem cell transplantation. This receptor was obtained from a human donor who was either an allogeneic HSCT recipient or a stem cell or donor lymphocyte infusion donor (not recorded which). It is not recorded whose cells these are; they may come from a transplant donor. Sequencing was performed on blood, either unsorted or a sorted T cell fraction (not recorded which). The chain has TRBV29-1 and TRBJ2-3; D is uncertain. The CDR3 nucleotides are TGCAGCGTTTCCCGTGGAGATACGCAGTATTTT. Translated: CSVSRGDTQYF.